This note documents a single T cell receptor beta chain sequence. The CDR3 loop spans 13 amino acids. Germline V lookup: CDR1 SGDLS, CDR2 YYNGEE. Trimming removed 3 bases from V and 7 bases from J; junction bases left unmatched: 3. The sample belongs to a study of blood T cell repertoires in COVID-19. Methods used by the authors: The authors estimated nucleated cell counts from reference gene primer amplification. Only in-frame clones appear in the TCRdb table, and some are missing; sequencing was by immunoSEQ multiplex PCR. That table is the source of V, J and clone size, and D and trimming were worked out from the DNA. The profile shows about 140,000 clones, about 87% of them singletons.

The V and J genes are TRBV9 and TRBJ1-5, with TRBD1 matching 8 bases. The receptor was derived from a woman in her 40s with acute or convalescent COVID-19. Material: peripheral blood. The DNA of the CDR3 is TGTGCCAGCAGCGCCGACAGGGGACAGCCCCAGCATTTT. This encodes CASSADRGQPQHF.